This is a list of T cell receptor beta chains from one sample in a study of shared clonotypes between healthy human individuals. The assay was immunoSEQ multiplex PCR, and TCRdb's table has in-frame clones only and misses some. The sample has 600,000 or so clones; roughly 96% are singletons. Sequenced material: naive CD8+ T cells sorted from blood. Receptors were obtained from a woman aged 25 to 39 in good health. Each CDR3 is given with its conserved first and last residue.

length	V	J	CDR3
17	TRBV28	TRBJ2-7	CASSLGLAGVFFDEQYF
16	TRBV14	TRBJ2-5	CASSHPGTGWAETQYF
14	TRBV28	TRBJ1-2	CASSLERPNYGYTF
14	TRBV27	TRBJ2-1	CASNWGDSHNEQFF
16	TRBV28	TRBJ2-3	CASTLGLAGDTDTQYF
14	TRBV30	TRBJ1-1	CAWGGDFMNTEAFF
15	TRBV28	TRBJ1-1	CASRGGRGGGTEAFF
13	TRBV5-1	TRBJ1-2	CASRPKGGYGYTF
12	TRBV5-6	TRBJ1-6	CASSSSGGSLHF
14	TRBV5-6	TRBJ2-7	CASSIAGGPGEQYF
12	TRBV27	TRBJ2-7	CASGFRGYEQYF
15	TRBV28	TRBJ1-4	CASSLFGGTNEKLFF
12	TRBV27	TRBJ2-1	CASSLPFHEQFF
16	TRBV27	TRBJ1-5	CASSSSQGEVRQPQHF
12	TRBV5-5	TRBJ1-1	CASSSRGDQAFF
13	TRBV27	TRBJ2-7	CASSLTGFYEQYF
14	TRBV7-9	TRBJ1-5	CASSLGPPGWPQHF
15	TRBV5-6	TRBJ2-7	CASSLAQGAFHEQYF
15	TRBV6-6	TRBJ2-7	CASSCTGTGNYEQYF
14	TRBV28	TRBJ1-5	CASTILESNQPQHF
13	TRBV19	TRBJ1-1	CATKNRGPTEAFF
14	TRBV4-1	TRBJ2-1	CASSQAANDNEQFF